Sequencing of this T cell receptor beta chain was carried out in a study of T cell changes during pregnancy in multiple sclerosis. Sequencing was performed with immunoSEQ multiplex PCR; in TCRdb, only in-frame clones are kept and a portion is missing. This sample has more than 70,000 clones, with 93% found just once. The V gene's germline CDR1 is MRHNA and CDR2 SNTAGT. The CDR3 is made up of 15 amino acids. The ends were cut back, 4 bases at V and 1 base at J, with 13 bases in the middle. The sequence was obtained from a female donor with multiple sclerosis, enrolled in a pregnancy study. This chain connects TRBV6-4 to TRBJ1-1; D perhaps matches TRBD1 (6 bases). The sequencing here drew on peripheral blood, taken in the second trimester of pregnancy. Here the CDR3 DNA reads TGTGCCAGCAGTGCAGAGGGGGAGAAGAACACTGAAGCTTTCTTT. Its translation: CASSAEGEKNTEAFF.